The 27 T cell receptor beta chains reported below all come from one sample, sequenced in a study of blood T cell repertoires in COVID-19. The repertoire was sequenced with immunoSEQ multiplex PCR; TCRdb's copy has only in-frame clones and lacks some. The sample shows about 110,000 clones, roughly four fifths of them seen only once. Sequencing was done on a sample of peripheral blood. The receptors were sampled from a woman aged 65 to 85 with acute or convalescent COVID-19.

The J gene is TRBJ1-5, the V gene TRBV19; 7 positions agree with TRBD1. Trimming at V came to 5 bases and at J to 7 bases, leaving 8 bases not matched to a gene. This CDR3 region has 14 residues. Germline CDR1 and CDR2: LNHDA and SQIVND (reference sequence). The CDR3 nucleotides read TGTGCCAGTAGTTTATATGAAGGGGGCCAGCCCCAGCATTTT. It specifies CASSLYEGGQPQHF.

This sequence joins TRBV4-3 and TRBJ2-4; weak D call: TRBD1 (5 bases). This CDR3 is 14 amino acids long. Germline-derived CDR1 and CDR2 are LGHNA and YSLEER. The V gene lost 0 bases and the J gene lost 6 bases, with 9 bases spanning the gap. The CDR3 sequence: CASSQDQGGNIQYF. The CDR3 DNA sequence: TGCGCCAGCAGCCAAGACCAGGGTGGAAACATTCAGTACTTC.

The rearrangement links TRBV6-5 to TRBJ1-1; TRBD1 agrees at 8 bases. Trimming at V came to 6 bases and at J to 11 bases, leaving 14 bases not matched to a gene. CDR1 MNHEY and CDR2 SVGAGI come from the germline V gene. This CDR3 spans 14 amino acids. CDR3: CASRSPGGLTGAFF. The DNA of the CDR3 is TGTGCCAGCAGAAGTCCAGGGGGCTTGACGGGGGCTTTCTTT.

The chain joins TRBV28 to TRBJ2-7; 7 nucleotides match TRBD2. CDR1 MDHEN and CDR2 SYDVKM come from the germline V gene. V trimming: 4 bases; J trimming: 3 bases; junction bases outside the gene matches: 18. The length of the CDR3 is 18 residues. The CDR3 DNA reads as TGTGCCAGCAGTTGGGGCCGGGGGGAAAGTCAATCCTTCTACGAGCAGTACTTC. Amino acids: CASSWGRGESQSFYEQYF.

This clone was seen just once. The rearrangement joins TRBV19 to TRBJ2-4; TRBD1 matches 11 bases. V lost 6 bases, J lost 5 bases, and 9 bases stayed unmatched. Germline-derived CDR1 and CDR2 are LNHDA and SQIVND (reference sequence). This CDR3 region has 16 residues. DNA of the CDR3: TGTGCCAGTAGCCTTCGGGGACAGGGGGGAGAAAACATTCAGTACTTC. Its protein product is CASSLRGQGGENIQYF.

As regards this clone: The germline gene is not matched at one end of the junction; a read error may be the cause. This chain joins TRBV6-6 and TRBJ1-2; D is unresolved. Germline V gives CDR1 MNHNY, CDR2 SVGAGI (reference sequence). This CDR3 comprises 13 residues. CDR3 protein: CASSYSSRSGHTF. CDR3 DNA: TGTGCCAGCAGTTACTCATCCAGATCTGGCCACACCTTC.

The chain is built from TRBV3-1 (or the pseudogene TRBV3-2) and TRBJ1-5, with 7 bases that match TRBD1. The CDR3 consists of 17 residues. The V and J ends lost 0 bases and 11 bases, in that order; junction bases with no gene match: 16. Per the germline V gene, CDR1 is LGHDT and CDR2 is YNNKEL (reference sequence). CDR3 sequence: CASSQEASGQSPGAQHF. The DNA of the CDR3 is TGTGCCAGCAGCCAAGAAGCTTCGGGACAGTCCCCAGGGGCCCAGCATTTT.

The chain employs TRBV7-2 and TRBJ2-1; 7 bases fit TRBD2. This CDR3 has 16 amino acids. J lost 8 bases, V lost 5 bases, and 15 bases had no gene match. The germline CDR1 and CDR2 sequences are SGHTA and FQGNSA. The CDR3 sequence: CASSLRPGEGPYEQFF. The CDR3 DNA reads TGTGCCAGCAGCCTACGACCGGGGGAGGGACCCTATGAGCAGTTCTTC.

The CDR3 is CASSQDLYGTGLYGYTF. CDR3 bases: TGTGCCAGCAGCCAAGATCTATACGGGACAGGCCTCTATGGCTACACCTTC. V is TRBV4-2 and J is TRBJ1-2, with 8 bases that match TRBD1. Germline V CDR1 and CDR2: LGHNA, YNFKEQ. Trimming took 0 bases from V and 4 from J; bases not matched to a gene: 10. The CDR3 extends over 17 amino acids.

The J gene is TRBJ1-1, the V gene TRBV4-2; D gene ambiguous. Trimming removed 0 bases from V and 4 bases from J, with 15 bases in between. This CDR3 region has 16 residues. In germline, CDR1 is LGHNA, CDR2 YNFKEQ. CDR3 region: CASSQDIRVIGTEAFF. The CDR3 bases are TGTGCCAGCAGCCAAGATATTCGGGTTATCGGCACTGAAGCTTTCTTT.

As regards this clone: No conserved phenylalanine or tryptophan ends this CDR3, so it is likely a read error. The DNA is left out, because the CDR3 cannot be placed on it with certainty; the CDR3 is given as TCRdb lists it. The chain recombines TRBV20-1 with TRBJ2-7; TRBD2, the table's D call, lacks a check against the DNA. From its first to its last residue, the CDR3 has 11 amino acids. Per germline, CDR1 DFQATT and CDR2 SNEGSKA (reference sequence). The CDR3 sequence: CSANQAVGGAD.

This clone appeared a few times. This chain links TRBV10-3 with TRBJ1-2, with 8 bases identical to TRBD1. The CDR3 loop spans 15 amino acids. J was trimmed by 0 bases and V by 6 bases; bases with no gene match: 6. CDR1 and CDR2 (germline): ENHRY, SYGVKD. CDR3 DNA: TGTGCCATCAGCCCAGGGGGCGCAACTAACTATGGCTACACCTTC. Its protein is CAISPGGATNYGYTF.

The rearrangement joins TRBV7-3 to TRBJ1-5; D may be TRBD1 (6 bases). V lost 0 bases to trimming and J lost 7 bases, with 7 bases between them. CDR1 is SGHTA and CDR2 is FQGTGA in the germline V gene. This CDR3 contains 13 residues. The chain's CDR3 is CASSLTGGQPQHF. DNA of the CDR3: TGTGCCAGCAGCTTAACAGGGGGACAGCCCCAGCATTTT.

The V gene is TRBV5-1, the J gene TRBJ1-5, with D possibly being TRBD1 (6 bases). V lost 4 bases and J lost 4, with 15 bases in between. The germline CDR1 and CDR2 sequences are SGHRS and YFSETQ. The length of the CDR3 is 15 residues. CDR3 residues: CASSPGDRTNQPQHF. The CDR3 DNA reads as TGCGCCAGCAGCCCGGGTGACAGGACGAATCAGCCCCAGCATTTT.

This chain joins TRBV7-3 and TRBJ2-1; 9 positions agree with TRBD2. V trimming: 5 bases; J trimming: 6 bases; junction bases outside the gene matches: 11. The CDR3 extends over 16 amino acids. The germline CDR1 and CDR2 sequences are SGHTA and FQGTGA. CDR3 in amino acids: CASSRVPGLASNEQFF. The CDR3 DNA reads TGTGCCAGCAGCCGAGTCCCCGGACTAGCGAGCAATGAGCAGTTCTTC.

This clone was seen once. This chain connects TRBV14 to TRBJ2-1; D is uncertain. Looked up from germline, CDR1 is SGHDN and CDR2 is FVKESK. The V and J ends lost 0 bases and 4 bases respectively, with 7 bases between them. This CDR3 spans 14 amino acids. The DNA of the CDR3 is TGTGCCAGCAGCCAAGATGTCAATTACAATGAGCAGTTCTTC. Amino acid sequence: CASSQDVNYNEQFF.

This chain uses TRBV6-2 or TRBV6-3 with TRBJ2-2, with 7 bases matching TRBD2. The CDR3 loop spans 15 amino acids. The V gene end was trimmed by 6 bases and the J gene end by 6 bases; junction bases not matched to a gene: 10. Per germline, CDR1 MNHEY and CDR2 SVGEGT. The CDR3 region is CASSLLAEGSGELFF. For the CDR3, the DNA is TGTGCCAGCAGCCTGCTAGCGGAGGGATCCGGGGAGCTGTTTTTT.

The rearrangement links TRBV7-9 to TRBJ1-3; TRBD1 aligns across 8 bases. The CDR3 loop spans 16 amino acids. Germline V gene sequence: CDR1 SEHNR, CDR2 FQNEAQ (reference sequence). V lost 5 bases, J lost 0 bases, and 6 bases stayed unmatched. In DNA form, the CDR3 reads TGTGCCAGCAGCCCTAGACAGGGGAGCTCTGGAAACACCATATATTTT. Encoded protein: CASSPRQGSSGNTIYF.

The gene calls are TRBV9 and TRBJ2-3; D is ambiguous. Trimming cost V 4 bases and J 2 bases, with 17 bases left between them. In germline, CDR1 is SGDLS, CDR2 YYNGEE. The CDR3 runs to 16 residues. The CDR3 is CASSPYLNRDTDTQYF. The CDR3 nucleotides read TGTGCCAGCAGCCCATATCTCAACAGAGACACAGATACGCAGTATTTT.

This chain connects TRBV2 to TRBJ1-4; TRBD1 aligns across 7 bases. The V gene's germline CDR1 is SNHLY and CDR2 FYNNEI. The CDR3 loop spans 15 amino acids. The ends lost 6 bases at V and 3 bases at J; junction bases unmatched: 7. Written as DNA, the CDR3 is TGTGCCAGCAGACCGACCGGGACAGCTAATGAAAAACTGTTTTTT. Translating gives CASRPTGTANEKLFF.

The rearrangement uses TRBV18 and TRBJ1-2; the match to TRBD1 covers 7 bases. This CDR3 region has 14 residues. Germline CDR1 and CDR2: KGHSH and LQKENI. Trimming at V came to 3 bases and at J to 7 bases, leaving 8 bases not matched to a gene. Here the CDR3 reads CASSPDRERGGYTF. The CDR3 bases are TGTGCCAGCTCACCCGACAGGGAACGGGGTGGCTACACCTTC.

The rearrangement joins TRBV5-1 to TRBJ1-4; 7 nucleotides line up with TRBD1. Per the germline V gene, CDR1 is SGHRS and CDR2 is YFSETQ. V lost 6 bases to trimming and J lost 6 bases; unmatched junction nucleotides: 20. This CDR3 contains 18 residues. Written as DNA, the CDR3 is TGCGCCAGCACCTATACAGGTCTCAGCCTTGGGACAGATGAAAAACTGTTTTTT. This translates into CASTYTGLSLGTDEKLFF.

J is TRBJ2-2 and V is TRBV5-1; perhaps TRBD1 as D (6 bases). CDR3 size: 16 residues. Trimming pared 3 bases from V and 2 bases from J, leaving 14 bases between. In germline, CDR1 is SGHRS, CDR2 YFSETQ. CDR3 protein: CASSSPGQTNTGELFF. The CDR3 DNA reads as TGCGCCAGCAGCTCCCCAGGACAGACAAACACCGGGGAGCTGTTTTTT.

The chain employs TRBV27 and TRBJ1-1; D is perhaps TRBD1 (5 bases). CDR1 and CDR2 (germline): MNHEY, SMNVEV (reference sequence). The ends were cut back, 0 bases at V and 5 bases at J, with 10 bases in the middle. CDR3 length equals 14 residues. Here the CDR3 DNA reads TGTGCCAGCAGTTTATCTCCAGGGAAGACTGAAGCTTTCTTT. Translated, it gives CASSLSPGKTEAFF.

J is TRBJ1-3 and V is TRBV5-3, with D unclear. TRBV5-3 is flagged as an ORF with uncertain function. The V end was cut by 2 bases, the J end by 6 bases, with 6 bases between. This CDR3 is built from 12 residues. The CDR3 reads CARSFSVNTIYF. The CDR3 bases are TGTGCCAGAAGCTTCAGCGTAAACACCATATATTTT.

The rearrangement links TRBV20-1 to TRBJ1-1; TRBD1 matches at 7 bases. J gave up 3 bases and V 3 bases, and 4 bases lay outside the gene matches. Looked up from germline, CDR1 is DFQATT and CDR2 is SNEGSKA (reference sequence). This CDR3 comprises 13 residues. For the CDR3, the DNA is TGCAGTGCTAGTCGCGGACAGGACACTGAAGCTTTCTTT. It translates to CSASRGQDTEAFF.

This clone has only one observation. The chain couples TRBV10-3 to TRBJ2-1; TRBD2 might be the D (6 bases). The CDR3 runs 12 residues. V shed 6 bases and J shed 7 bases, with 10 bases lying between them. From germline, CDR1 is ENHRY and CDR2 SYGVKD. CDR3 in amino acids: CAISAGGNEQFF. As DNA, the CDR3 is TGTGCCATCAGCGCCGGGGGAAATGAGCAGTTCTTC.